Below, one TCR beta chain is given with its context. The antigen is undetermined. A junction end diverges from the germline sequence, so it may reflect a read error. Germline CDR1 is SEHNR and CDR2 is FQNEAQ (reference sequence). The CDR3 loop spans 12 amino acids. The data belong to a study of breast tumors, draining lymph nodes, adjacent tissues. Breast cancer patients provided tissue from their axillary draining lymph nodes. Notes on the study in general: Compared with lymph nodes, tumors were less diverse; compared with nontumor tissue, more.

TCRdb re-called the multiplex PCR reads through MiXCR, storing one row per CDR3 protein. Of approximately 180,000 distinct CDR3 sequences listed, 25% to 40% are singletons. Material for sequencing was axillary lymph node tissue. This sequence originates from a female donor with breast cancer. Some clones in this sample may be carry-over from other donors' samples. The chain recombines TRBV7-9 with TRBJ2-6; no definite D call. The CDR3 region is CAGSSGPNVLTF. For the CDR3, the DNA is TGTGCCGGCAGCTCTGGGCCCAACGTCCTGACTTTC.